This entry lists 21 T cell receptor beta chains sequenced from one sample in a study of T cell repertoires in aging, cancer and after chemotherapy. The template was genomic DNA from peripheral blood, not RNA. TRB rearrangements spanning V, D and J were amplified using mixed TRB-A/B primers. TCRdb re-derived calls from the multiplex PCR reads in MiXCR, one entry per CDR3 protein. The table includes 4,000 to 5,000 distinct CDR3 sequences, about a quarter detected once. Sequenced material: blood. The receptors originated from a human donor with a blood cancer.

Within the sample, this clonotype is large. The V call is TRBV11-3, the J call TRBJ2-1, with 7 bases fitting TRBD2. The CDR3 has 15 residues. Germline values: CDR1 SGHNT, CDR2 YENEEA. V trimming: 5 bases; J trimming: 6 bases; junction bases outside the gene matches: 10. The CDR3 protein is CASSQGWDYSNEQFF. The CDR3 bases are TGTGCCAGCAGCCAGGGCTGGGACTATAGCAATGAGCAGTTCTTC. The complete variable domain, with remaining parts taken from reference TRBV11-3 and TRBJ2-1, reads EAGVVQSPRYKIIEKKQPVAFWCNPISGHNTLYWYLQNLGQGPELLIRYENEEAVDDSQLPKDRFSAERLKGVDSTLKIQPAELGDSAVYLCASSQGWDYSNEQFFGPGTRLTVL.

This clonotype was counted only a few times. The chain has TRBV5-4 and TRBJ2-1, with TRBD2 as a possible D gene (6 bases). CDR1 and CDR2 (germline): SGHNT, YYREEE (reference sequence). Trimming shortened V by 0 bases and J by 7 bases, and 17 bases separated the two germline ends. This CDR3 comprises 16 residues. CDR3 amino acids: CASSLGGGGWRNEQFF. The CDR3 DNA follows: TGTGCCAGCAGCTTGGGGGGAGGCGGCTGGAGGAATGAGCAGTTCTTC.

The chain employs TRBV20-1 and TRBJ1-1; D unresolved. With 1 base removed from V and 1 base from J, the gap between germline ends came to 7 bases. Per the germline V gene, CDR1 is DFQATT and CDR2 is SNEGSKA (reference sequence). The CDR3 consists of 13 residues. The CDR3 nucleotides are TGCAGTGCTAGAGTAACGACGAACACTGAAGCTTTCTTT. Translated: CSARVTTNTEAFF.

This clonotype is deemed medium-sized. The chain is built from TRBV11-3 and TRBJ2-5, with 9 bases matching TRBD1. Germline values: CDR1 SGHNT, CDR2 YENEEA. The CDR3 spans 15 residues. Germline trimming cut 5 bases from V and 5 bases from J; bases unmatched to any gene: 9. This chain's CDR3 is CASSAPGTGLETQYF. In nucleotides, the CDR3 is TGTGCCAGCAGCGCCCCCGGGACAGGGTTGGAGACCCAGTACTTC.

Turning to this clonotype: Being one base from a much bigger clone, this may be a read error. The rearrangement uses TRBV6-6 and TRBJ2-1, with TRBD1 identical over 9 bases. Germline CDR1 is MNHNY and CDR2 is SVGAGI (reference sequence). This CDR3 is built from 14 residues. DNA of the CDR3: TGTGCCAGCAGTAAGGGACAGGGATACAATGTGCAGTTCTTC. It is translated as CASSKGQGYNVQFF.

This rearrangement joins TRBV12-3 or TRBV12-4 to TRBJ2-1; weak D call: TRBD2 (6 bases). V was clipped by 2 bases and J by 4 bases, with 24 bases between them. The CDR3 totals 19 residues. CDR3: CASSLFVLAITGSYNEQFF. The CDR3, as DNA: TGTGCCAGCAGTTTATTTGTACTAGCCATTACGGGGTCTTACAATGAGCAGTTCTTC.

This clonotype was found a few times. The J gene is TRBJ1-5, the V gene TRBV7-9; D unresolved. The CDR3 has 14 amino acids. V was shortened by 4 bases and J by 0 bases, with 7 bases between the two germline ends. CDR1 is SEHNR and CDR2 is FQNEAQ in the germline V gene (reference sequence). The CDR3 spells CASSSVFSNQPQHF. The CDR3 region has the DNA TGTGCCAGCAGCTCAGTTTTTAGCAATCAGCCCCAGCATTTT.

This clonotype is medium-sized within its sample. This chain links TRBV30 with TRBJ2-7; D could derive from TRBD1 or TRBD2 (5 bases each). V lost 5 bases to trimming and J lost 8 bases, with 16 bases between them. The CDR3 is 12 amino acids. Per the germline V gene, CDR1 is GTSNPN and CDR2 is SVGIG (reference sequence). The CDR3 is CAWSGTPEQQYF. DNA of the CDR3: TGTGCCTGGTCAGGGACCCCAGAGCAGCAGTACTTC.

This clonotype was seen a few times. The J gene is TRBJ2-2, the V gene TRBV11-3; 9 bases match TRBD2. The CDR3 loop spans 17 amino acids. Germline CDR1 and CDR2: SGHNT and YENEEA. Trimming took 3 bases from V and 6 from J; bases not matched to a gene: 11. The CDR3 loop is CASSFSPSGDDPGELFF. The CDR3 DNA reads as TGTGCCAGCAGCTTTAGTCCTAGCGGGGACGACCCCGGGGAGCTGTTTTTT.

Only a few counts were recorded for this clonotype. V is TRBV4-2 and J is TRBJ1-5; D is perhaps TRBD1 (6 bases). Trimming removed 5 bases from V and 7 bases from J, with 15 bases in between. CDR3 size: 14 residues. The germline CDR1 and CDR2 sequences are LGHNA and YNFKEQ. The CDR3 protein is CASSTRGAEQPQHF. CDR3 bases: TGTGCCAGCAGCACAAGGGGGGCGGAACAGCCCCAGCATTTT.

This clonotype was observed a handful of times. The chain employs TRBV6-5 and TRBJ2-4; 8 bases are shared with TRBD2. Germline V CDR1 and CDR2: MNHEY, SVGAGI. V was pared by 5 bases and J by 7 bases, with 13 bases of the junction left unmatched. The CDR3 contains 16 residues. This CDR3 is CASSTLAASGGNIQYF. In DNA form, the CDR3 reads TGTGCCAGCAGTACACTAGCGGCCTCGGGCGGGAACATTCAGTACTTC.

The chain is built from TRBV6-1 and TRBJ2-7, with D tentatively TRBD1 (6 bases). This CDR3 has 13 amino acids. V lost 11 bases, J lost 0 bases, and 14 bases lay in between. The germline gives CDR1 MNHNS, CDR2 SASEGT. The CDR3 spells CAGRQGSSYEQYF. The CDR3 DNA reads as TGTGCCGGGCGTCAGGGGAGCTCCTACGAGCAGTACTTC.

To note about this clonotype: Being one base from a much bigger clone, this may be a read error. The rearrangement joins TRBV6-4 to TRBJ2-7, with 7 positions matching TRBD1. The CDR3 length is 15 residues. Germline-derived CDR1 and CDR2 are MRHNA and SNTAGT. Trimming cost V 5 bases and J 4 bases; bases outside gene matches: 11. CDR3 sequence reads: CASSYVTDRAYEQYF. In DNA form, the CDR3 reads TGTGCCAGCAGTTACGTTACTGACAGGGCGTACGAGCAGTACTTC.

This clonotype is medium-sized within its sample. V is TRBV29-1 and J is TRBJ2-5, with D maybe TRBD1 (6 bases). Germline V CDR1 and CDR2: SQVTM, ANQGSEA. The CDR3 runs 12 residues. The V gene lost 8 bases and the J gene lost 5 bases, with 15 bases spanning the gap. CDR3 loop: CSISGGIETQYF. The DNA of the CDR3 is TGCAGCATCTCTGGGGGCATTGAGACCCAGTACTTC.

This clonotype was counted a few times. The CDR3 protein is CASSPRIQGPSYEQYF. DNA for the CDR3: TGTGCCAGCTCACCACGGATCCAGGGGCCTTCCTACGAGCAGTACTTC. V gene TRBV18 combines with J gene TRBJ2-7; D possibly corresponds to TRBD1 (6 bases). The V and J ends lost 1 base and 1 base respectively, with 14 bases between them. CDR3 size: 16 residues. Per germline, CDR1 KGHSH and CDR2 LQKENI. The complete variable domain, with remaining parts taken from reference TRBV18 and TRBJ2-7, reads NAGVMQNPRHLVRRRGQEARLRCSPMKGHSHVYWYRQLPEEGLKFMVYLQKENIIDESGMPKERFSAEFPKEGPSILRIQQVVRGDSAAYFCASSPRIQGPSYEQYFGPGTRLTVT.

By share, this clonotype counts as medium-sized. The J gene is TRBJ1-4, the V gene TRBV29-1; D perhaps matches TRBD1 (6 bases). The CDR3 loop spans 14 amino acids. Germline V gene sequence: CDR1 SQVTM, CDR2 ANQGSEA. V was clipped by 5 bases and J by 5 bases, with 15 bases between them. Written as DNA, the CDR3 is TGCAGCGTTAGGGGGGGCAGACAGAATGAAAAACTGTTTTTT. It codes for CSVRGGRQNEKLFF.

The genes are TRBV6-1 and TRBJ1-1; TRBD1 agrees at 8 bases. The CDR3 has 15 amino acids. After removal of 7 bases from V and 2 bases from J, the junction contained 9 bases not matched to a gene. Germline V gene data show CDR1 as MNHNS and CDR2 as SASEGT. The CDR3 nucleotides read TGTGCCAGCATTCGACAGGGGACCCTTAACACTGAAGCTTTCTTT. Protein product: CASIRQGTLNTEAFF.

In this sample, this clonotype turned up a few times. The chain combines TRBV12-3 or TRBV12-4 with TRBJ1-2; D uncertain. V dropped 5 bases and J dropped 2 bases, with 6 bases sitting between them. This CDR3 region has 12 residues. The CDR3 reads CASSQGNYGYTF. For the CDR3, the DNA is TGTGCCAGCAGTCAAGGAAACTATGGCTACACCTTC.

This chain joins TRBV6-1 and TRBJ1-5; TRBD1 aligns across 8 bases. J was trimmed by 0 bases and V by 5 bases; bases with no gene match: 3. CDR3 length equals 15 residues. The germline V gene encodes CDR1 MNHNS and CDR2 SASEGT. CDR3: CASSRQGNSNQPQHF. CDR3 nucleotide sequence: TGTGCCAGCAGTAGACAGGGGAATAGCAATCAGCCCCAGCATTTT.

This clonotype has only a few counts. The chain is built from TRBV12-3 or TRBV12-4 and TRBJ1-5; TRBD1 might be the D (5 bases). This CDR3 spans 15 amino acids. Trimming took 3 bases from V and 0 from J, leaving 9 bases between them. This CDR3 is CASSFGTGSNQPQHF. Written as DNA, the CDR3 is TGTGCCAGCAGTTTCGGGACGGGTAGCAATCAGCCCCAGCATTTT.

A few counts support this clonotype. The chain recombines TRBV13 with TRBJ1-1; TRBD1 agrees at 11 bases. CDR1 is PRHDT, CDR2 FYEKMQ, per germline (reference sequence). Germline trimming cut 1 base from V and 5 bases from J; bases unmatched to any gene: 9. This CDR3 contains 17 residues. The CDR3 is CASSLVGQGVLGTEAFF. The CDR3 DNA reads as TGTGCCAGCAGCTTAGTGGGACAGGGGGTTCTAGGGACTGAAGCTTTCTTT.